One and the same sample provided the 17 T cell receptor beta chains below, sequenced in a study of cytomegalovirus exposure and HLA in healthy donors. A multiplex PCR was run with 60 Vbeta primers and 13 Jbeta primers. Profiled with immunoSEQ multiplex PCR; TCRdb holds only in-frame clones, not every one. The sample data list around 70,000 clones. The sample consisted of PBMCs. These receptors were taken from a woman aged 30 to 39 in good health and CMV-seronegative.

The V and J genes are TRBV30 and TRBJ1-2, with 7 positions matching TRBD1. CDR3 length: 12 amino acids. After removal of 3 bases from V and 5 bases from J, the junction contained 3 bases not matched to a gene. Germline CDR1 is GTSNPN and CDR2 is SVGIG (reference sequence). The CDR3 DNA is TGTGCCTGGAGGGGGGACAGTTATGGCTACACCTTC. It is translated as CAWRGDSYGYTF.

The J gene is TRBJ2-7, the V gene TRBV7-6, with a tentative D call TRBD1 (6 bases). Germline-derived CDR1 and CDR2 are SGHVS and FNYEAQ. The CDR3 sequence is 14 residues long. V lost 5 bases, J lost 2 bases, and 13 bases lay in between. CDR3 in amino acids: CASSPRTVTYEQYF. The DNA of the CDR3 is TGTGCCAGCAGCCCACGGACAGTGACCTACGAGCAGTACTTC. The full variable domain, with the rest looked up from reference TRBV7-6 and TRBJ2-7, is GAGVSQSPRYKVTKRGQDVALRCDPISGHVSLYWYRQALGQGPEFLTYFNYEAQQDKSGLPNDRFSAERPEGSISTLTIQRTEQRDSAMYRCASSPRTVTYEQYFGPGTRLTVT.

The genes are TRBV14 and TRBJ1-2; maybe TRBD1 (6 bases). V gave up 1 base and J gave up 6 bases, with 9 bases separating them. The CDR3 is 13 residues long. The germline V gene encodes CDR1 SGHDN and CDR2 FVKESK. CDR3 bases: TGTGCCAGCAGCCAAGGCAGGGGTAATGGCTACACCTTC. Its translation: CASSQGRGNGYTF.

V is TRBV7-3 and J is TRBJ2-1; 9 bases agree with TRBD2. CDR1 and CDR2 from the germline V gene are SGHTA and FQGTGA. Losses at the gene ends were 2 bases for V and 4 bases for J; bases not matched to a gene: 12. This CDR3 is built from 18 residues. The CDR3 DNA reads TGTGCCAGCAGCTTATATGGTTCGGCTAGCGGGGTATACAATGAGCAGTTCTTC. Amino acid sequence: CASSLYGSASGVYNEQFF.

The V and J genes are TRBV28 and TRBJ2-5; 8 positions agree with TRBD1. Germline CDR1 reads MDHEN; CDR2 reads SYDVKM. The CDR3 has 15 amino acids. Trimming removed 4 bases from V and 7 bases from J; junction bases left unmatched: 11. The CDR3 spells CASSWRQGRKGTQYF. The CDR3 DNA sequence: TGTGCCAGCAGTTGGCGACAGGGGCGGAAAGGGACCCAGTACTTC.

The DNA for the CDR3 is TGTGCCAGCAGTTTTTCGGGACAGGGCTACGAGCAGTACTTC. This encodes CASSFSGQGYEQYF. The V call is TRBV28, the J call TRBJ2-7, with 9 bases aligning to TRBD1. Germline V gene sequence: CDR1 MDHEN, CDR2 SYDVKM. The V and J ends lost 3 bases and 3 bases, in that order; junction bases with no gene match: 3. The CDR3 length is 14 residues.

V gene TRBV5-6 combines with J gene TRBJ2-1; 13 bases fit TRBD2. The germline gives CDR1 SGHDT, CDR2 YYEEEE. The junction had 2 bases not matched to a gene; V was cut back by 1 base and J by 10 bases. This CDR3 is built from 14 residues. The chain's CDR3 is CASSLWGLAGEQFF. Here the CDR3 DNA reads TGTGCCAGCAGCTTGTGGGGACTAGCGGGGGAGCAGTTCTTC. The complete variable domain, with remaining parts taken from reference TRBV5-6 and TRBJ2-1, reads DAGVTQSPTHLIKTRGQQVTLRCSPKSGHDTVSWYQQALGQGPQFIFQYYEEEERQRGNFPDRFSGHQFPNYSSELNVNALLLGDSALYLCASSLWGLAGEQFFGPGTRLTVL.

The V and J genes are TRBV30 and TRBJ1-5, with D possibly TRBD1 on 6 matching bases. Trimming shortened V by 5 bases and J by 2 bases, and 10 bases separated the two germline ends. This CDR3 region has 13 residues. Per germline, CDR1 GTSNPN and CDR2 SVGIG (reference sequence). This CDR3 reads CAWGGEGNQPQHF. The DNA for the CDR3 is TGTGCCTGGGGGGGCGAGGGCAATCAGCCCCAGCATTTT.

Here the CDR3 reads CASSLTGVFTEAFF. The CDR3 DNA is TGTGCCAGCAGTTTGACGGGGGTTTTCACTGAAGCTTTCTTT. V gene TRBV27 combines with J gene TRBJ1-1; perhaps TRBD1 as D (5 bases). Per the germline V gene, CDR1 is MNHEY and CDR2 is SMNVEV (reference sequence). V was clipped by 3 bases and J by 4 bases, with 12 bases between them. The CDR3 covers 14 residues.

The J gene is TRBJ2-7, the V gene TRBV30; D is ambiguous. Trimming left V 0 bases short and J 3 bases short, with 6 bases between. This CDR3 has 12 residues. Germline CDR1 reads GTSNPN; CDR2 reads SVGIG (reference sequence). CDR3 DNA sequence: TGTGCCTGGAGTGTGGGCCTCTACGAGCAGTACTTC. Protein product: CAWSVGLYEQYF.

The V gene is TRBV19, the J gene TRBJ1-4, with TRBD1 matching 9 bases. Germline assignment: CDR1 LNHDA and CDR2 SQIVND (reference sequence). The CDR3 sequence is 13 residues long. V trimming: 7 bases; J trimming: 8 bases; junction bases outside the gene matches: 5. The CDR3 region has the DNA TGTGCCAGTACCTCAGGACAGGGGGAAAAACTGTTTTTT. Protein: CASTSGQGEKLFF.

J is TRBJ1-5 and V is TRBV4-1, with TRBD1 as a possible D gene (5 bases). The V end was cut by 1 base, the J end by 8 bases, with 12 bases between. The CDR3 has 14 residues. Germline values: CDR1 MGHRA, CDR2 YSYEKL. CDR3 nucleotide sequence: TGCGCCAGCAGCCAAGGGGAGGGGCTGGAGCCCCAGCATTTT. This encodes CASSQGEGLEPQHF.

The V gene is TRBV9, the J gene TRBJ2-7; D gene uncertain. The CDR3 runs 17 residues. Germline V gene data show CDR1 as SGDLS and CDR2 as YYNGEE. V lost 6 bases to trimming and J lost 0 bases, with 22 bases between them. The CDR3: CASMSKPPKIASYEQYF. CDR3 nucleotide sequence: TGTGCCAGCATGTCCAAGCCCCCCAAAATCGCCTCCTACGAGCAGTACTTC. The whole variable domain, remainder taken from reference TRBV9 and TRBJ2-7, is DSGVTQTPKHLITATGQRVTLRCSPRSGDLSVYWYQQSLDQGLQFLIQYYNGEERAKGNILERFSAQQFPDLHSELNLSSLELGDSALYFCASMSKPPKIASYEQYFGPGTRLTVT.

This chain links TRBV30 with TRBJ2-7; D uncertain. V gave up 3 bases and J gave up 6 bases, with 12 bases separating them. The CDR3 is made up of 12 amino acids. CDR1 is GTSNPN and CDR2 is SVGIG in the germline V gene (reference sequence). The CDR3 sequence: CAWRADEVEQYF. In nucleotides, the CDR3 is TGTGCCTGGAGGGCTGACGAGGTCGAGCAGTACTTC.

The V gene is TRBV9, the J gene TRBJ2-5, with 11 nucleotides matching TRBD1. The J segment lost 1 base and the V segment lost 0 bases, leaving 5 bases of the junction unmatched. This CDR3 has 17 residues. The germline gives CDR1 SGDLS, CDR2 YYNGEE. This chain's CDR3 is CASSVGSGTGGQETQYF. The CDR3 coding sequence is TGTGCCAGCAGCGTAGGGAGCGGGACAGGGGGCCAAGAGACCCAGTACTTC.

CDR3 nucleotide sequence: TGTGCTCGTGATGTAGGCGGGATCTACAATGAGCAGTTCTTC. This encodes CARDVGGIYNEQFF. The chain couples TRBV30 to TRBJ2-1; maybe TRBD2 (6 bases). CDR1 and CDR2 from the germline V gene are GTSNPN and SVGIG (reference sequence). The CDR3 contains 14 residues.

The chain has TRBV28 and TRBJ1-4; D gene unclear. V was pared by 5 bases and J by 7 bases, with 11 bases between. Germline V gene sequence: CDR1 MDHEN, CDR2 SYDVKM. This CDR3 is 13 amino acids long. The CDR3 DNA sequence: TGTGCCAGCAGTCCAAGAACTGGTGAAAAACTGTTTTTT. It yields the protein CASSPRTGEKLFF.